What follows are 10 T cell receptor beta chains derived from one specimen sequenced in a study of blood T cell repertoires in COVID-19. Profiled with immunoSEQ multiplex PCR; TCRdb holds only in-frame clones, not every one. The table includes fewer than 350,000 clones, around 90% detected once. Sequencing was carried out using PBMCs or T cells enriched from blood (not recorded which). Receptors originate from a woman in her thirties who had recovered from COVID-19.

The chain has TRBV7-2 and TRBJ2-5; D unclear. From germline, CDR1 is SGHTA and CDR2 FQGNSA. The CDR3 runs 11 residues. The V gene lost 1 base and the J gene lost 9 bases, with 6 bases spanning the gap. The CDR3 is CASSLGRSQYF. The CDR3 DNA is TGTGCCAGCAGCTTAGGTCGGTCCCAGTACTTC.

In DNA form, the CDR3 reads TGTGCCTTTAGACAGGGGAACACTGAAGCTTTCTTT. It specifies CAFRQGNTEAFF. This chain links TRBV30 with TRBJ1-1, with TRBD1 identical over 7 bases. Germline values: CDR1 GTSNPN, CDR2 SVGIG (reference sequence). This CDR3 comprises 12 residues. Trimming cost V 7 bases and J 1 base; bases outside gene matches: 3.

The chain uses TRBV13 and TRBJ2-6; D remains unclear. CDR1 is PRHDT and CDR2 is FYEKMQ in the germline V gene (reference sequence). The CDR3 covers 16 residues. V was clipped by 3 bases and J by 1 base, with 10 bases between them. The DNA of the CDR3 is TGTGCCAGCAGCTTCCCACTGCGGTCTGGGGCCAACGTCCTGACTTTC. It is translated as CASSFPLRSGANVLTF.

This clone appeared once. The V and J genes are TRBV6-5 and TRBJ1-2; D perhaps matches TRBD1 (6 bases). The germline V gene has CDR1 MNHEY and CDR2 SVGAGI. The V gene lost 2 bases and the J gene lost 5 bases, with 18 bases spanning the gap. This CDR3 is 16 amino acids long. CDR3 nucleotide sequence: TGTGCCAGCAGTTACGTTACCTTACAGGGATTTTATGGCTACACCTTC. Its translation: CASSYVTLQGFYGYTF.

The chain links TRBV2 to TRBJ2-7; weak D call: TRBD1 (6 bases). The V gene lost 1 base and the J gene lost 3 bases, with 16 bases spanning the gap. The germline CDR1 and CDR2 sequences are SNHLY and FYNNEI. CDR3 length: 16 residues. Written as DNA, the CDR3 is TGTGCCAGCAGTGAAGGGGGGCGTCGGCCACTCTACGAGCAGTACTTC. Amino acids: CASSEGGRRPLYEQYF.

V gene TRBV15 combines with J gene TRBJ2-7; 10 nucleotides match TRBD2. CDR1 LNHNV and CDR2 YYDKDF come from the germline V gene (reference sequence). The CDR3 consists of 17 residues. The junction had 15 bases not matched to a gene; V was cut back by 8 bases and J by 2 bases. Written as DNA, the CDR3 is TGTGCCACCGGGGTGGGGTCCCTAGCGGGGGCCACCTACGAGCAGTACTTC. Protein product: CATGVGSLAGATYEQYF.

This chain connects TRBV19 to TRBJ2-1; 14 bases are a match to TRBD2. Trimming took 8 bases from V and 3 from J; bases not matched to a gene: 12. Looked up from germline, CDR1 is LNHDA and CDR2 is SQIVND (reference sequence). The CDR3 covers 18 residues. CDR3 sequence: CASAPGLAGVGDYNEQFF. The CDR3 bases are TGTGCCAGTGCCCCGGGACTAGCGGGAGTCGGGGACTACAATGAGCAGTTCTTC.

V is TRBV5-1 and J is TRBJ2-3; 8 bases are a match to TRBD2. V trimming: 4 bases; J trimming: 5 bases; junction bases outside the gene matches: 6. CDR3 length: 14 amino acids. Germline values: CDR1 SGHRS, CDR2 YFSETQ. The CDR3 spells CASSPGGPGDTQYF. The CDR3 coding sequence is TGCGCCAGCAGCCCGGGAGGGCCGGGAGATACGCAGTATTTT.

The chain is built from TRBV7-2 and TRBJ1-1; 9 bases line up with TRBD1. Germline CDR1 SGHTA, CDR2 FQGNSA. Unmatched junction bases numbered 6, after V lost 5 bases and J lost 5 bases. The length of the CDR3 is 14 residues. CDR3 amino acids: CASSTRQGGTEAFF. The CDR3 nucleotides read TGTGCCAGCAGCACCCGACAGGGGGGGACTGAAGCTTTCTTT.

The CDR3 region is CASSLEEALNTEAFF. Written as DNA, the CDR3 is TGCGCCAGCAGCTTGGAAGAGGCTCTGAACACTGAAGCTTTCTTT. The V and J genes are TRBV5-1 and TRBJ1-1; no firm D call. There are 15 residues in the CDR3. V was shortened by 0 bases and J by 0 bases, with 9 bases between the two germline ends. The germline CDR1 and CDR2 sequences are SGHRS and YFSETQ. Filled out from reference TRBV5-1 and TRBJ1-1, the complete variable domain reads KAGVTQTPRYLIKTRGQQVTLSCSPISGHRSVSWYQQTPGQGLQFLFEYFSETQRNKGNFPGRFSGRQFSNSRSEMNVSTLELGDSALYLCASSLEEALNTEAFFGQGTRLTVV.